This T cell receptor (beta chain) came from a study of spatial heterogeneity in lung cancer (dated by TCRdb to the late 2010s). Background for the entire study: Beta-chain transcripts were consistently detected in greater numbers than alpha-chain transcripts, which likely reflects a higher abundance of beta-chain transcripts. In tumor regions, TCR transcript counts showed a strong correlation with a T cell transcriptional module score derived from matched bulk RNA-seq. In the raw uncorrected reads, each unique combination of TCR and UMI appeared more than ten times on average. In non-small cell lung cancer, the study quantitatively compared TCR alpha and beta repertoires across several tumor regions, matched nontumor lung, and blood. Nonsynonymous mutation counts, determined by whole-exome sequencing of tumor tissue, were related to features of the TCR repertoire. At surgery, hundreds of tumor regions, 64 matched nontumor lung samples and some 54 PBMC samples were TCR-sequenced for both alpha and beta chains.

What the time point label conveys for this sample: sample taken at primary tumor resection. Donors were 70 or so patients with early-stage, untreated non-small cell lung cancer from the lung TRACERx cohort. Without any cell sorting, TCR sequencing was performed on whole RNA extracted either from tumor and nontumor lung tissue or from cryopreserved PBMC samples. Only patients with enough RNA available from two or more tumor regions were chosen for TCR sequencing. Before being selected, tumor and adjacent nontumor lung specimens were reviewed by a lung pathologist. General study outcomes and caveats: Confirming at a functional level the hypothesis that regional TCRs recognize regional mutations was considered to require additional single-cell paired TCR alpha and beta sequencing. TCR-seq was estimated to cover only approximately 7% of tumor T cells for alpha chains and approximately 13% for beta chains. The tumor nonsynonymous mutation count correlated with the number of expanded intratumoral alpha and beta TCRs. Counts of ubiquitous and regional expanded TCRs were found to correlate with counts of ubiquitous and regional nonsynonymous mutations, respectively.

V is shortened by 5 bases, J by 8 bases, and the region joining them spans 22 bases. The CDR3 holds 17 amino acids from the cysteine to the phenylalanine. Only the CDR3 region is kept as DNA, spanning 51 bases read in frame from base 1. CDR1 and CDR2, looked up from the germline V gene, are WSHSY and SAAADI. The library was generated by 5' RACE. Sequencing was performed on a NextSeq 500. In the TCR library protocol, a unique molecular identifier was attached to each TCR cDNA molecule so that PCR and sequencing errors could be corrected. The study's processing was this. TCR identification, UMI-based error correction and CDR3 extraction were all carried out with Decombinator tools. TCRs above a frequency of 2 per 1,000, corresponding to the top 1% of the tumor frequency distribution, were defined as expanded. Expanded tumor TCRs were classed as regional if statistically deemed absent (corrected P<0.05) from at least one tumor region, otherwise ubiquitous. Rényi diversity was computed with the R vegan package after subsampling each repertoire 100 times to 5,000 TCRs. CDR3 similarity networks were built from amino acid triplet string-kernel similarity, connecting CDR3s with pairwise similarity above 0.82. TCRdb trimmed public reads at Q25 via fastp, called clones via MiXCR and kept in-frame beta chains. For every CDR3 protein sequence, its rows merge into one entry that carries the most common genes and DNA. The V and J calls reflect TCRdb's pipeline rather than the authors' work. This sample lists several thousand distinct CDR3 sequences; about 15% were detected once. The ten largest account for 23% of the sample.

Relative to its sample, this clonotype is medium-sized (0.01 to 0.1%). It has no known antigen specificity. No per-base quality is available; no much larger clone lies one base away. The rearranged segments are TRBV10-2 and TRBJ1-6; no confident D gene assignment can be made. The starting material was lung tumor tissue, obtained at surgery. This TCR was sampled from a female donor with early-stage non-small cell lung cancer. The CDR3 region reads CASSLTSTDAGYSPLHF. The DNA sequence follows: TGCGCCAGCAGTCTTACCTCGACGGACGCCGGTTATTCACCCCTCCACTTT.